Below, 25 T cell receptor beta chains from the same sample are listed, as sequenced in a study of T cells in Graves' hyperthyroidism and ophthalmopathy. Using RNA transcripts as the source, TCR beta CDR3 regions were amplified. First-round RT-PCR with HTBI primers amplified the TCR CDR3 region. TCRdb re-analysed the multiplex PCR reads in MiXCR, keeping a single row per CDR3 protein. The sample yields hundreds of thousands of distinct CDR3 sequences, approximately 14% seen once. The sequencing sample was made of blood. These receptors were obtained from a woman under 40 with Graves' hyperthyroidism that later progressed to Graves' ophthalmopathy.

The table lists this clonotype with many counts. The V call is TRBV2, the J call TRBJ2-1; TRBD2 matches at 7 bases. Germline CDR1 reads SNHLY; CDR2 reads FYNNEI. V shed 4 bases, J shed 8 bases, and the junction held 8 bases outside the gene matches. This CDR3 has 14 amino acids. The CDR3 coding sequence is TGTGCCAGCAGTGTCGGCGGGAGCCTAGATGAGCAGTTCTTC. Translation gives CASSVGGSLDEQFF.

This clonotype was found many times. This chain uses TRBV9 with TRBJ2-1; D might be TRBD1 or TRBD2, each matching 6 bases. Trimming removed 0 bases from V and 10 bases from J, with 11 bases in between. The CDR3 consists of 13 residues. Germline CDR1 SGDLS, CDR2 YYNGEE. The CDR3 coding sequence is TGTGCCAGCAGCGTAGGGGGGGCCTGGGAGCAGTTCTTC. Its translation: CASSVGGAWEQFF.

The chain links TRBV5-1 to TRBJ1-1, with 10 bases aligning to TRBD1. V dropped 3 bases and J dropped 5; count of bases not matched to a gene: 13. CDR3 length: 17 residues. The germline V gene has CDR1 SGHRS and CDR2 YFSETQ. The CDR3 nucleotides read TGCGCCAGCAGCTCGCTTCGGGACAGGGGATCGAGTACTGAAGCTTTCTTT. Translating it yields CASSSLRDRGSSTEAFF.

This clonotype was seen just once. This chain uses TRBV28 with TRBJ1-2, with 12 nucleotides matching TRBD1. The CDR3 extends over 14 amino acids. Trimming took 4 bases from V and 7 from J; bases not matched to a gene: 4. CDR1 MDHEN and CDR2 SYDVKM come from the germline V gene. The CDR3 spells CASSSGTGGVGYTF. In nucleotides, the CDR3 is TGTGCCAGCAGTTCCGGGACAGGGGGCGTTGGCTACACCTTC.

In this sample, this clonotype turned up many times. This sequence joins TRBV5-1 and TRBJ1-1; D gene uncertain. Germline V CDR1 and CDR2: SGHRS, YFSETQ. The CDR3 sequence is 14 residues long. V lost 6 bases and J lost 0, with 12 bases in between. Here the CDR3 DNA reads TGCGCCAGCATTTCGACGGACCTGAACACTGAAGCTTTCTTT. Protein product: CASISTDLNTEAFF.

Many counts were recorded for this clonotype. The V gene is TRBV10-3, the J gene TRBJ2-5; 9 bases line up with TRBD1. V was clipped by 4 bases and J by 5 bases; unmatched bases: 8. CDR3 length: 15 residues. The V gene's germline CDR1 is ENHRY and CDR2 SYGVKD. CDR3 bases: TGTGCCATCAGTGGGCCGGGACAGGGTGGGGAGACCCAGTACTTC. This translates into CAISGPGQGGETQYF.

This clonotype was seen at least ten times. This sequence joins TRBV15 and TRBJ1-1; no clear D. Germline V gene sequence: CDR1 LNHNV, CDR2 YYDKDF (reference sequence). Trimming pared 0 bases from V and 6 bases from J, leaving 11 bases between. CDR3 length equals 14 residues. The CDR3 DNA sequence: TGTGCCACCAGCAGAGATTTCCCAGAGGCTGAAGCTTTCTTT. This translates into CATSRDFPEAEAFF.

In its sample, this clonotype was seen many times. J is TRBJ1-1 and V is TRBV28; maybe TRBD1 (6 bases). Per the germline V gene, CDR1 is MDHEN and CDR2 is SYDVKM. V was cut by 5 bases and J by 0 bases, with 16 bases left in between. This CDR3 has 16 residues. Written as DNA, the CDR3 is TGTGCCAGCAGTAAGCAGGGGAGGGGGATGAACACTGAAGCTTTCTTT. Protein product: CASSKQGRGMNTEAFF.

This clonotype has ten or more counts. The chain is built from TRBV19 and TRBJ2-5; D unclear. CDR3 length equals 13 residues. Trimming removed 3 bases from V and 5 bases from J, with 10 bases in between. Germline CDR1 and CDR2: LNHDA and SQIVND (reference sequence). The CDR3 nucleotides read TGTGCCAGTAGTATCGGACGATCGGAGACCCAGTACTTC. Protein sequence: CASSIGRSETQYF.

A few counts support this clonotype. V and J are TRBV5-6 and TRBJ2-2, with TRBD1 matching over 10 bases. V lost 7 bases to trimming and J lost 7 bases; unmatched junction nucleotides: 4. Germline CDR1 reads SGHDT; CDR2 reads YYEEEE. The CDR3 is made up of 13 amino acids. The CDR3 loop reads CASSGQGIGELFF. The CDR3 DNA sequence: TGTGCCAGCTCGGGACAGGGGATCGGGGAGCTGTTTTTT.

This clonotype was found many times. The rearrangement links TRBV5-1 to TRBJ2-7; no clear D gene. Germline CDR1 is SGHRS and CDR2 is YFSETQ. This CDR3 comprises 14 residues. V gave up 0 bases and J gave up 3 bases, with 10 bases separating them. In DNA form, the CDR3 reads TGCGCCAGCAGCTTGGAATCGGCCCTCTACGAGCAGTACTTC. This gives the protein CASSLESALYEQYF.

The V gene is TRBV29-1, the J gene TRBJ1-1; D is possibly TRBD1 (6 bases). The CDR3 loop spans 13 amino acids. V lost 2 bases and J lost 1, with 8 bases in between. The germline V gene has CDR1 SQVTM and CDR2 ANQGSEA. CDR3 DNA sequence: TGCAGCGTTGAACGGGACAAGAACACTGAAGCTTTCTTT. Protein: CSVERDKNTEAFF.

This clonotype was detected a few times. The chain combines TRBV27 with TRBJ2-3, with D hard to call. Germline assignment: CDR1 MNHEY and CDR2 SMNVEV (reference sequence). This CDR3 region has 11 residues. Between the trimmed V and J ends, which lost 7 bases and 2 bases, there was a span of 4 bases. The DNA for the CDR3 is TGTGCCAGCAAACACACAGATACGCAGTATTTT. Protein sequence: CASKHTDTQYF.

The table lists this clonotype with many counts. The V and J genes are TRBV7-2 and TRBJ1-2; unclear D gene. Trimming took off 3 bases at V and 7 bases at J, with 12 bases between the two ends. CDR1 SGHTA and CDR2 FQGNSA come from the germline V gene. There are 13 residues in the CDR3. The CDR3 sequence: CASSFPPAGGYTF. CDR3 sequence (DNA): TGTGCCAGCAGCTTCCCCCCCGCTGGTGGCTACACCTTC.

This clonotype was observed at least ten times. The chain has TRBV6-1 and TRBJ1-1, with 7 bases aligning to TRBD1. Germline-derived CDR1 and CDR2 are MNHNS and SASEGT. V dropped 4 bases and J dropped 4; count of bases not matched to a gene: 3. The CDR3 length is 13 residues. Written as DNA, the CDR3 is TGTGCCAGCAGTGGACAGGGTGTCACTGAAGCTTTCTTT. It yields the protein CASSGQGVTEAFF.

The chain links TRBV10-3 to TRBJ1-1; 8 bases line up with TRBD1. V dropped 0 bases and J dropped 6; count of bases not matched to a gene: 12. The CDR3 is 17 residues long. Germline assignment: CDR1 ENHRY and CDR2 SYGVKD. The CDR3 DNA reads TGTGCCATCAGTGAGTCAAGGGCAGGGGGCCCGGACGCTGAAGCTTTCTTT. Translation gives CAISESRAGGPDAEAFF.

This clonotype was detected ten times or more. The V call is TRBV7-8, the J call TRBJ2-1; TRBD1 aligns across 8 bases. Germline loops: CDR1 SGHVS, CDR2 FQNEAQ. CDR3 length equals 13 residues. The trim removed 5 bases at V and 7 bases at J, leaving 4 bases unmatched. CDR3 sequence reads: CASSDRGVNEQFF. CDR3 DNA sequence: TGTGCCAGCAGCGACAGGGGAGTTAATGAGCAGTTCTTC. The variable domain in full, with the rest retrieved from reference TRBV7-8 and TRBJ2-1, is GAGVSQSPRYKVAKRGQDVALRCDPISGHVSLFWYQQALGQGPEFLTYFQNEAQLDKSGLPSDRFFAERPEGSVSTLKIQRTQQEDSAVYLCASSDRGVNEQFFGPGTRLTVL.

This clonotype was recorded at least ten times. This rearrangement joins TRBV11-2 to TRBJ1-1; D ambiguous. Deletions cut 3 bases from V and 1 base from J, with 12 bases between. The CDR3 runs to 15 residues. Germline lookup yields CDR1 SGHAT and CDR2 FQNNGV. CDR3 nucleotide sequence: TGTGCCAGCAGCTTGCAGGCTAACAAGAACACTGAAGCTTTCTTT. Translated, it gives CASSLQANKNTEAFF.

This clonotype appeared many times. The rearrangement links TRBV20-1 to TRBJ1-2, with D hard to call. CDR1 and CDR2 from the germline V gene are DFQATT and SNEGSKA (reference sequence). The CDR3 extends over 12 amino acids. The germline V and J ends were trimmed by 5 bases and 8 bases, with 15 bases remaining between them. For the CDR3, the DNA is TGCAGTGCTCCAGGCTCTAAGTACGGCTACACCTTC. Protein: CSAPGSKYGYTF.

At least ten counts were recorded for this clonotype. CDR3 nucleotides: TGTGCCAGCAGCAACGGCCTACTAGGGGATTCACCCCTCCACTTT. Translated: CASSNGLLGDSPLHF. The V and J genes are TRBV7-2 and TRBJ1-6; tentatively, D is TRBD1 (5 bases). Germline values: CDR1 SGHTA, CDR2 FQGNSA. The ends were cut back, 5 bases at V and 8 bases at J, with 16 bases in the middle. This CDR3 region has 15 residues.

This rearrangement joins TRBV28 to TRBJ2-5; 10 bases line up with TRBD2. The CDR3 totals 17 residues. V lost 2 bases to trimming and J lost 2 bases; unmatched junction nucleotides: 8. Germline lookup yields CDR1 MDHEN and CDR2 SYDVKM. This CDR3 reads CASSLLAGAGGQETQYF. The CDR3 DNA sequence: TGTGCCAGCAGTTTACTAGCGGGAGCTGGGGGACAAGAGACCCAGTACTTC.

This clonotype has a count of ten or more. The rearrangement links TRBV3-1 to TRBJ2-3; 10 positions match TRBD2. The germline gives CDR1 LGHDT, CDR2 YNNKEL (reference sequence). Unmatched junction bases numbered 5, after V lost 1 base and J lost 10 bases. This CDR3 is 14 amino acids long. The DNA for the CDR3 is TGTGCCAGCAGCCAAGCGGCTAGCGGGAGCTCGCAGTATTTT. Protein: CASSQAASGSSQYF.

This clonotype was seen a handful of times. The rearrangement links TRBV4-3 to TRBJ2-5; 12 bases fit TRBD2. Losses at the gene ends were 0 bases for V and 5 bases for J; bases not matched to a gene: 7. The CDR3 sequence is 17 residues long. CDR1 is LGHNA and CDR2 is YSLEER in the germline V gene. In DNA, the CDR3 is TGCGCCAGCAGCCAAGATCAACTAGCGGGAGGAGGGGAGACCCAGTACTTC. Its protein product is CASSQDQLAGGGETQYF.

This clonotype showed up many times. J is TRBJ2-7 and V is TRBV20-1, with D perhaps matching TRBD2 (6 bases). The CDR3 covers 18 residues. Germline V gives CDR1 DFQATT, CDR2 SNEGSKA (reference sequence). V gave up 0 bases and J gave up 5 bases, with 26 bases separating them. The CDR3 reads CSARDSSVVGSLSHEQYF. Here the CDR3 DNA reads TGCAGTGCTAGAGATTCCTCTGTGGTCGGGAGTTTAAGCCACGAGCAGTACTTC.

The chain links TRBV9 to TRBJ1-3; no clear D. The CDR3 extends over 13 amino acids. Germline V gene lookup returns CDR1 SGDLS and CDR2 YYNGEE. V gave up 0 bases and J gave up 2 bases, with 3 bases separating them. As DNA, the CDR3 is TGTGCCAGCAGCGTAGGGACTGGAAACACCATATATTTT. This codes for CASSVGTGNTIYF.